This record looks at one T cell receptor (beta chain) sequence and its context. Its target is unknown. This entry comes from a study of shared clonotypes between healthy human individuals. Measured with immunoSEQ multiplex PCR; TCRdb has only the in-frame clones, and not every one. The data hold around 510,000 clones, with 95% to 97% observed a single time. CDR1 and CDR2 (germline): MNHEY, SMNVEV (reference sequence). This CDR3 spans 14 amino acids. The V segment lost 5 bases and the J segment 7 bases; nucleotides outside the gene matches: 6. Whole-study findings and limits: In general, naive subsets displayed greater estimated richness than memory subsets did.

The sequence was obtained from a woman between 25 and 40 years old in good health. The chain couples TRBV27 to TRBJ2-1; the match to TRBD2 covers 9 bases. Specimen: naive CD4+ T cells sorted from blood. Subset meaning: CD45RA+ positively selected. This chain's CDR3 is CASSLSGSVNEQFF. CDR3 DNA sequence: TGTGCCAGCAGTCTTAGCGGGAGCGTTAATGAGCAGTTCTTC.